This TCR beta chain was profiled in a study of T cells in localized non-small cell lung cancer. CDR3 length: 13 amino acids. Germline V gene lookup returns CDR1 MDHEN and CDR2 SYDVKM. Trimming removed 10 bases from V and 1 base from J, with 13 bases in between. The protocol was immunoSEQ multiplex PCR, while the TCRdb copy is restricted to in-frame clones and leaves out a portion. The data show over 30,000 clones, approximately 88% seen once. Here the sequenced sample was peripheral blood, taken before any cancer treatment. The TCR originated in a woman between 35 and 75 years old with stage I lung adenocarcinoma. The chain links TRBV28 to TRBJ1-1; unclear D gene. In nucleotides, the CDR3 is TGTGCCATCTTCAATACACGGAACACTGAAGCTTTCTTT. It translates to CAIFNTRNTEAFF.